The 22 T cell receptor beta chains below all came from one sample that was sequenced in a study of cytomegalovirus exposure and HLA in healthy donors. The study ran its PCR with 60 Vbeta and 13 Jbeta primers. Generated by immunoSEQ multiplex PCR, the TCRdb table keeps only in-frame clones and is missing some. Among some 96,000 clones, roughly three quarters were seen once, and the ten largest hold less than 8.5%. Sequenced input: PBMCs. The receptors here all came from a female donor in good health and CMV-seronegative.

This clone was detected a few times. V and J are TRBV19 and TRBJ1-5, with a tentative D call TRBD1 (6 bases). Per the germline V gene, CDR1 is LNHDA and CDR2 is SQIVND (reference sequence). V lost 1 base and J 4 bases, leaving 11 bases between the germline ends. The CDR3 is 15 amino acids. The CDR3 DNA sequence: TGTGCCAGTAGTATAGCAGGCAGGGGAAATCAGCCCCAGCATTTT. This encodes CASSIAGRGNQPQHF.

The chain employs TRBV7-6 and TRBJ2-7; 7 bases line up with TRBD1. CDR1 SGHVS and CDR2 FNYEAQ come from the germline V gene. This CDR3 is built from 13 residues. V trimming: 7 bases; J trimming: 5 bases; junction bases outside the gene matches: 8. CDR3 DNA: TGTGCCAGCAAGGTTCACAGGGGCGACGAGCAGTACTTC. Its translation is CASKVHRGDEQYF.

The chain uses TRBV15 and TRBJ2-2; 10 positions agree with TRBD1. Germline CDR1 is LNHNV and CDR2 is YYDKDF (reference sequence). The CDR3 is made up of 17 amino acids. The junction had 1 base not matched to a gene; V was cut back by 0 bases and J by 0 bases. CDR3 sequence reads: CATSRDGTGANTGELFF. CDR3 bases: TGTGCCACCAGCAGAGACGGGACAGGGGCGAACACCGGGGAGCTGTTTTTT.

This clone was observed a single time. The chain joins TRBV25-1 to TRBJ2-3, with TRBD1 identical over 9 bases. CDR3 size: 15 residues. The V gene's germline CDR1 is MGHDK and CDR2 SYGVNS. The ends lost 7 bases at V and 8 bases at J; junction bases unmatched: 13. The CDR3 loop is CASKVGQGLLGTQYF. The DNA of the CDR3 is TGTGCCAGCAAGGTGGGACAGGGCCTCTTAGGTACGCAGTATTTT.

V and J are TRBV14 and TRBJ1-4; 9 bases line up with TRBD1. Germline-derived CDR1 and CDR2 are SGHDN and FVKESK. Unmatched junction bases numbered 7, after V lost 0 bases and J lost 8 bases. This CDR3 comprises 16 residues. CDR3 sequence reads: CASSQDRTGVGEKLFF. DNA for the CDR3: TGTGCCAGCAGCCAAGATCGGACAGGGGTAGGAGAAAAACTGTTTTTT.

This rearrangement joins TRBV13 to TRBJ2-1; 8 bases are shared with TRBD2. Trimming cost V 7 bases and J 2 bases; bases outside gene matches: 4. Germline V gene data show CDR1 as PRHDT and CDR2 as FYEKMQ (reference sequence). This CDR3 is built from 14 residues. DNA for the CDR3: TGTGCCAGCACCCTACTAGCGGCCTACAATGAGCAGTTCTTC. This translates into CASTLLAAYNEQFF.

The V gene is TRBV11-2, the J gene TRBJ1-5; TRBD1 might be the D (5 bases). Germline lookup yields CDR1 SGHAT and CDR2 FQNNGV. V gave up 5 bases and J gave up 2 bases, with 16 bases separating them. The CDR3 has 16 amino acids. The CDR3 loop reads CASSLRRGEGNQPQHF. CDR3 bases: TGTGCCAGCAGCCTCAGAAGAGGGGAGGGCAATCAGCCCCAGCATTTT.

About this clone: Other DNA sequences of this sample code for an identical CDR3. The chain recombines TRBV5-1 with TRBJ1-5; D possibly corresponds to TRBD1 (6 bases). Germline loops: CDR1 SGHRS, CDR2 YFSETQ. The CDR3 is made up of 15 amino acids. V was cut by 0 bases and J by 2 bases, with 9 bases left in between. This CDR3 reads CASSLAGVGNQPQHF. In DNA form, the CDR3 reads TGCGCCAGCAGCTTGGCAGGGGTAGGCAATCAGCCCCAGCATTTT.

With respect to this clone: The junction does not match germline at one end; this may be a read error. This sequence joins TRBV7-3 and TRBJ1-1, with 7 positions matching TRBD1. The germline V gene has CDR1 SGHTA and CDR2 FQGTGA. CDR3 length equals 15 residues. CDR3 protein: CSSSATTGLNTEAFF. In DNA, the CDR3 is TGTTCCAGCAGCGCCACGACAGGGTTAAACACTGAAGCTTTCTTT.

This chain uses TRBV30 with TRBJ2-3; D is uncertain. CDR1 and CDR2 (germline): GTSNPN, SVGIG (reference sequence). CDR3 length: 13 amino acids. Deletions cut 1 base from V and 6 bases from J, with 11 bases between. In nucleotides, the CDR3 is TGTGCCTGGAGTGGCACAGCTGGGGATACGCAGTATTTT. Protein sequence: CAWSGTAGDTQYF.

To note about this clone: One junction end disagrees with the germline gene, perhaps due to a read error. The chain recombines TRBV7-9 with TRBJ1-1; maybe TRBD1 (5 bases). Germline CDR1 and CDR2: SEHNR and FQNEAQ (reference sequence). This CDR3 has 13 amino acids. The CDR3 here is CSSSSRVDSEAFF. CDR3 bases: TGTTCCAGCAGCTCACGAGTCGACAGTGAAGCTTTCTTT.

CDR3 sequence (DNA): TGTGCCAGCAGTCTTGACAGGGGTGGGGCACCCCTCCACTTT. Residues: CASSLDRGGAPLHF. This rearrangement joins TRBV6-5 to TRBJ1-6, with 8 positions matching TRBD1. CDR1 MNHEY and CDR2 SVGAGI come from the germline V gene. The trim removed 5 bases at V and 11 bases at J, leaving 8 bases unmatched. The CDR3 covers 14 residues.

This clone was detected only a few times. The chain employs TRBV6-5 and TRBJ2-5; a weak D match, TRBD2 (5 bases). Germline V gives CDR1 MNHEY, CDR2 SVGAGI. CDR3 length: 11 amino acids. The V end lost 2 bases, the J end lost 9 bases, and 7 bases lay between the germline ends. In nucleotides, the CDR3 is TGTGCCAGCAGTTACCCCGGGGCCCAGTACTTC. Translated, it gives CASSYPGAQYF.

The chain links TRBV5-4 to TRBJ2-7; D not resolved. Germline V gene data show CDR1 as SGHNT and CDR2 as YYREEE (reference sequence). The CDR3 loop spans 13 amino acids. V was shortened by 0 bases and J by 3 bases, with 7 bases between the two germline ends. DNA for the CDR3: TGTGCCAGCAGCTTGGACAGTCACTACGAGCAGTACTTC. This encodes CASSLDSHYEQYF.

The rearrangement uses TRBV2 and TRBJ1-2; TRBD1 matches 8 bases. J lost 0 bases, V lost 6 bases, and 6 bases had no gene match. This CDR3 is built from 15 residues. The germline V gene has CDR1 SNHLY and CDR2 FYNNEI. The CDR3: CASSGQGTSNYGYTF. The CDR3 nucleotides read TGTGCCAGCAGCGGACAGGGAACTTCTAACTATGGCTACACCTTC. Complete variable domain (other parts from reference TRBV2 and TRBJ1-2): EPEVTQTPSHQVTQMGQEVILRCVPISNHLYFYWYRQILGQKVEFLVSFYNNEISEKSEIFDDQFSVERPDGSNFTLKIRSTKLEDSAMYFCASSGQGTSNYGYTFGSGTRLTVV.

The V and J genes are TRBV6-5 and TRBJ1-4; possibly TRBD1 for D (5 bases). Trimming removed 2 bases from V and 8 bases from J, with 15 bases in between. CDR3 size: 15 residues. Per germline, CDR1 MNHEY and CDR2 SVGAGI. The CDR3 sequence: CASSYTGAGEEKLFF. DNA for the CDR3: TGTGCCAGCAGTTACACAGGAGCCGGAGAAGAAAAACTGTTTTTT.

V is TRBV6-5 and J is TRBJ1-2; tentatively, D is TRBD1 (5 bases). The V gene's germline CDR1 is MNHEY and CDR2 SVGAGI. This CDR3 contains 13 residues. V lost 4 bases to trimming and J lost 4 bases, with 10 bases between them. CDR3 amino acids: CASSSDSFYGYTF. The CDR3 coding sequence is TGTGCCAGCAGTTCAGACAGCTTCTATGGCTACACCTTC.

A note on this clone: An end of the junction does not agree with germline; a read error may underlie this. The rearrangement joins TRBV7-7 to TRBJ2-5; TRBD1 matches 12 bases. Looked up from germline, CDR1 is SSHAT and CDR2 is FNYEAQ (reference sequence). The CDR3 is made up of 20 amino acids. The CDR3 DNA reads as TGTGCTAGCAGCCACGGGACAGGGGGCGAGGCTTTACAATTCGGAGAGACCCAGTACTTC. Amino acid sequence: CASSHGTGGEALQFGETQYF. The variable domain in full, with the rest retrieved from reference TRBV7-7 and TRBJ2-5, is GAGVSQSPRYKVTKRGQDVTLRCDPISSHATLYWYQQALGQGPEFLTYFNYEAQPDKSGLPSDRFSAERPEGSISTLTIQRTEQRDSAMYRCASSHGTGGEALQFGETQYFGPGTRLLVL.

The gene calls are TRBV6-5 and TRBJ1-2; D unclear. V was trimmed by 7 bases and J by 4 bases, leaving 10 bases between them. This CDR3 spans 12 amino acids. Germline V gene lookup returns CDR1 MNHEY and CDR2 SVGAGI. CDR3 sequence: CASTLGGYGYTF. The CDR3 nucleotides are TGTGCCAGCACCCTAGGAGGCTATGGCTACACCTTC.

The gene calls are TRBV18 and TRBJ2-7; 9 bases fit TRBD1. The V and J ends lost 3 bases and 5 bases, in that order; junction bases with no gene match: 5. CDR1 and CDR2 (germline): KGHSH, LQKENI. This CDR3 spans 14 amino acids. As DNA, the CDR3 is TGTGCCAGCTCACCGGTACAGGGGGCCCACGAGCAGTACTTC. This gives the protein CASSPVQGAHEQYF.

The gene calls are TRBV6-1 and TRBJ2-1; D unresolved. Trimming took 2 bases from V and 5 from J, leaving 13 bases between them. The CDR3 has 15 amino acids. Germline loops: CDR1 MNHNS, CDR2 SASEGT. Written as DNA, the CDR3 is TGTGCCAGCAGTGAACAGTGGCAATTAAACAATGAGCAGTTCTTC. This translates into CASSEQWQLNNEQFF.

The chain combines TRBV6-6 with TRBJ2-7; 7 bases match TRBD1. Per the germline V gene, CDR1 is MNHNY and CDR2 is SVGAGI (reference sequence). CDR3 length equals 14 residues. The V segment lost 2 bases and the J segment 2 bases; nucleotides outside the gene matches: 3. DNA for the CDR3: TGTGCCAGCAGTTACACCGACAGGGCCTACGAGCAGTACTTC. This codes for CASSYTDRAYEQYF.